The 26 T cell receptor beta chains reported below all come from one sample, sequenced in a study of blood T cells in healthy people across ages. A second PCR, run for about 7 to 11 cycles, used a sample-barcoded 5' primer plus a J-beta primer mix. TCRdb re-analysed the 5' RACE reads in MiXCR, keeping a single row per CDR3 protein. Of 1.5 million to 2 million distinct CDR3 sequences in the sample, 30% to 35% were seen once. Material for sequencing was blood. These receptors were obtained from a woman younger than 45 in good health.

This clonotype was detected only once. The V and J genes are TRBV5-7 and TRBJ1-5; D is unclear. TRBV5-7 is an open reading frame whose function is uncertain. The V end was cut by 0 bases, the J end by 7 bases, with 11 bases between. The length of the CDR3 is 14 residues. CDR3 nucleotide sequence: TGTGCCAGCAGCTTGGGCCCCTATAGCCAGCCCCAGCATTTT. This codes for CASSLGPYSQPQHF.

This clonotype appeared a single time. This chain connects TRBV11-2 to TRBJ2-1; TRBD2 agrees at 14 bases. V shed 2 bases, J shed 5 bases, and the junction held 11 bases outside the gene matches. This CDR3 region has 19 residues. The germline V gene has CDR1 SGHAT and CDR2 FQNNGV. The CDR3 DNA reads TGTGCCAGCAGCTTACGGCCCGGGACTAGCGGGAGTCCAGACAATGAGCAGTTCTTC. Protein product: CASSLRPGTSGSPDNEQFF.

The J gene is TRBJ2-7, the V gene TRBV18; TRBD1 matches 9 bases. Germline V lookup: CDR1 KGHSH, CDR2 LQKENI. The CDR3 length is 15 residues. V gave up 6 bases and J gave up 3 bases; unmatched junction bases: 9. The CDR3 loop is CASSPGQGLYYEQYF. CDR3 in DNA: TGTGCCAGCTCTCCCGGACAGGGGCTATACTACGAGCAGTACTTC. The full variable domain, in which reference TRBV18 and TRBJ2-7 provide the parts outside the CDR3, is NAGVMQNPRHLVRRRGQEARLRCSPMKGHSHVYWYRQLPEEGLKFMVYLQKENIIDESGMPKERFSAEFPKEGPSILRIQQVVRGDSAAYFCASSPGQGLYYEQYFGPGTRLTVT.

This clonotype was seen at least ten times. V gene TRBV29-1 combines with J gene TRBJ2-5, with TRBD1 matching 7 bases. This CDR3 spans 13 amino acids. The germline CDR1 and CDR2 sequences are SQVTM and ANQGSEA. The trim removed 6 bases at V and 1 base at J, leaving 5 bases unmatched. The CDR3 DNA reads TGCAGCGTCGGTAGGGACAGCCAAGAGACCCAGTACTTC. Its translation: CSVGRDSQETQYF.

This chain uses TRBV29-1 with TRBJ1-1; no clear D. V lost 5 bases and J 1 base, leaving 8 bases between the germline ends. CDR1 and CDR2 (germline): SQVTM, ANQGSEA. The CDR3 consists of 12 residues. The CDR3 region has the DNA TGCAGCGTTCGTCCAGCGAACACTGAAGCTTTCTTT. As protein: CSVRPANTEAFF.

This chain joins TRBV10-3 and TRBJ1-6; the D is unclear. V lost 2 bases to trimming and J lost 10 bases, with 3 bases between them. This CDR3 spans 11 amino acids. Germline V gene data show CDR1 as ENHRY and CDR2 as SYGVKD. The CDR3 protein is CAISEGSPLHF. The CDR3 DNA reads as TGTGCCATCAGTGAGGGCTCACCCCTCCACTTT.

The chain has TRBV7-2 and TRBJ2-7, with 15 nucleotides matching TRBD2. Germline CDR1 is SGHTA and CDR2 is FQGNSA. J was trimmed by 3 bases and V by 5 bases; bases with no gene match: 8. This CDR3 is 17 amino acids long. For the CDR3, the DNA is TGTGCCAGCAGCCTGGGACTAGCGGGGGGCCTTGACTACGAGCAGTACTTC. Its protein product is CASSLGLAGGLDYEQYF.

A few counts support this clonotype. J is TRBJ2-7 and V is TRBV6-1; 7 bases are shared with TRBD1. V lost 2 bases and J lost 3; bases outside the gene matches: 7. Germline CDR1 is MNHNS and CDR2 is SASEGT. This CDR3 has 15 residues. CDR3 amino acids: CASSERQGADYEQYF. DNA for the CDR3: TGTGCCAGCAGTGAACGACAGGGAGCCGACTACGAGCAGTACTTC.

This clonotype was counted ten times or more. A read error may produce the germline difference seen at one junction end. V gene TRBV3-1 combines with J gene TRBJ2-1; tentatively, D is TRBD2 (5 bases). This CDR3 spans 14 amino acids. Germline V gives CDR1 LGHDT, CDR2 YNNKEL (reference sequence). CDR3 protein: CASSQGLSYNEQFF. DNA for the CDR3: TGCGCCAGCAGCCAAGGACTCTCCTACAATGAGCAGTTCTTC.

The V gene is TRBV20-1, the J gene TRBJ2-1, with no clear D. Germline V CDR1 and CDR2: DFQATT, SNEGSKA (reference sequence). V lost 3 bases and J 9 bases, leaving 18 bases between the germline ends. The CDR3 length is 14 residues. This CDR3 is CSASPSRQVGEQFF. The CDR3 nucleotides are TGCAGTGCTAGCCCTTCTAGGCAGGTCGGTGAGCAGTTCTTC.

This clonotype was detected only a few times. The V gene is TRBV5-1, the J gene TRBJ2-3; D not resolved. CDR3 length: 17 residues. Trimming left V 0 bases short and J 2 bases short, with 16 bases between. Germline V gene data show CDR1 as SGHRS and CDR2 as YFSETQ. DNA of the CDR3: TGCGCCAGCAGCTTGGAAGTGGGCCAGAGAAACACAGATACGCAGTATTTT. This translates into CASSLEVGQRNTDTQYF.

V gene TRBV11-2 combines with J gene TRBJ2-1; TRBD2 agrees at 8 bases. The CDR3 spans 14 residues. Germline lookup yields CDR1 SGHAT and CDR2 FQNNGV. V lost 0 bases to trimming and J lost 9 bases; unmatched junction nucleotides: 4. The chain's CDR3 is CASSLEGTRPEQFF. DNA of the CDR3: TGTGCCAGCAGCTTAGAGGGGACTAGACCTGAGCAGTTCTTC.

In this sample, this clonotype turned up a few times. V gene TRBV7-8 combines with J gene TRBJ2-7; D unresolved. This CDR3 is built from 14 residues. The germline V and J ends were trimmed by 5 bases and 7 bases, with 18 bases remaining between them. Germline values: CDR1 SGHVS, CDR2 FQNEAQ. CDR3 protein: CASSNGGSIWEQYF. The CDR3 DNA reads TGTGCCAGCAGCAATGGCGGTTCTATTTGGGAGCAGTACTTC.

The rearrangement uses TRBV21-1 and TRBJ2-7; TRBD1, the D gene given by the table, was not confirmed from the DNA. TRBV21-1 is tagged as a pseudogene. This CDR3 has 18 amino acids. This CDR3 reads CASSKRGGGYQGSYEQYF. The CDR3 DNA follows: TGTGCCAGCAGCAAACGGGGCGGAGGGTACCAGGGAAGCTACGAGCAGTACTTC.

This clonotype was seen a few times. The chain is built from TRBV18 and TRBJ1-2; D is ambiguous. Trimming left V 5 bases short and J 5 bases short, with 15 bases between. This CDR3 contains 14 residues. Germline CDR1 KGHSH, CDR2 LQKENI. CDR3 amino acids: CASSRLGSLYGYTF. Written as DNA, the CDR3 is TGTGCCAGCTCAAGATTGGGCAGCCTATATGGCTACACCTTC.

Remarks on this clonotype: The junction does not match germline at one end; this may be a read error. CDR3 sequence: CVSSSLAGPYEQYF. CDR3 sequence (DNA): TGTGTCAGCAGCTCACTAGCGGGCCCCTACGAGCAGTACTTC. The V and J genes are TRBV27 and TRBJ2-4; 9 bases agree with TRBD2. The DNA end lines up better with TRBJ2-7; the J call may be wrong. The CDR3 runs 14 residues. CDR1 is MNHEY, CDR2 SMNVEV, per germline (reference sequence).

This clonotype was seen more than once but under ten times. Its ends do not fully match the called genes, so a read error is possible. The rearrangement links TRBV27 to TRBJ2-1; possible D gene TRBD1, 5 bases. The V gene's germline CDR1 is MNHEY and CDR2 SMNVEV (reference sequence). The CDR3 is made up of 16 amino acids. The CDR3 here is CASSLSTRASYNERFF. DNA of the CDR3: TGTGCCAGCAGTTTATCGACCAGGGCCTCCTACAATGAGCGGTTCTTC.

This rearrangement joins TRBV28 to TRBJ1-5; possible D gene TRBD1, 5 bases. Germline loops: CDR1 MDHEN, CDR2 SYDVKM. This CDR3 comprises 13 residues. Trimming removed 3 bases from V and 6 bases from J, with 9 bases in between. The CDR3 spells CASSFGGTQPQHF. The DNA of the CDR3 is TGTGCCAGCAGTTTCGGAGGGACTCAGCCCCAGCATTTT.

J is TRBJ1-1 and V is TRBV13; the match to TRBD1 covers 7 bases. The J segment lost 6 bases and the V segment lost 5 bases, leaving 9 bases of the junction unmatched. The germline CDR1 and CDR2 sequences are PRHDT and FYEKMQ (reference sequence). The CDR3 consists of 14 residues. As DNA, the CDR3 is TGTGCCAGCAGCCCTGCGGAGGGGGCTTCTGAAGCTTTCTTT. Its protein is CASSPAEGASEAFF.

Details on this clonotype: Compared with germline, one end of the junction differs, possibly owing to a read error. The chain is built from TRBV11-2 and TRBJ2-1; D is ambiguous. The CDR3 loop spans 12 amino acids. Germline lookup yields CDR1 SGHAT and CDR2 FQNNGV. The CDR3 region has the DNA TGTGCCTGCAGCTTCTTGGCGATTGAGCAGTTCTTC. It encodes CACSFLAIEQFF. Together with reference TRBV11-2 and TRBJ2-1, the CDR3 gives the full variable domain: EAGVAQSPRYKIIEKRQSVAFWCNPISGHATLYWYQQILGQGPKLLIQFQNNGVVDDSQLPKDRFSAERLKGVDSTLKIQPAKLEDSAVYLCACSFLAIEQFFGPGTRLTVL.

This clonotype occurred a few times. The rearrangement links TRBV27 to TRBJ2-4; D gene uncertain. The CDR3 sequence is 14 residues long. Germline V gives CDR1 MNHEY, CDR2 SMNVEV (reference sequence). V was shortened by 5 bases and J by 0 bases, with 8 bases between the two germline ends. CDR3 region: CASSDKLAKNIQYF. Here the CDR3 DNA reads TGTGCCAGCAGTGATAAGTTAGCCAAAAACATTCAGTACTTC.

The V gene is TRBV29-1, the J gene TRBJ2-1; the D call may be TRBD1 or TRBD2 (5 bases each). The germline V gene has CDR1 SQVTM and CDR2 ANQGSEA. The CDR3 sequence is 11 residues long. Between the trimmed V and J ends, which lost 6 bases and 6 bases, there was a span of 9 bases. The CDR3 sequence is CSVGETNEQFF. In DNA form, the CDR3 reads TGCAGCGTGGGGGAGACCAATGAGCAGTTCTTC.

Notes on this clonotype: Possible read error: a much larger clone is one base away. The chain is built from TRBV29-1 and TRBJ2-3, with D perhaps TRBD2 (6 bases). The CDR3 covers 16 residues. CDR1 is SQVTM, CDR2 ANQGSEA, per germline. CDR3 protein: CSVLSGQTESTDAQYF. Written as DNA, the CDR3 is TGCAGCGTTTTGAGCGGGCAAACTGAATCCACAGATGCGCAGTATTTT.

This clonotype was detected only a few times. The rearrangement uses TRBV2 and TRBJ1-5, with a possible D match to TRBD1 (6 bases). CDR1 SNHLY and CDR2 FYNNEI come from the germline V gene. Trimming left V 3 bases short and J 5 bases short, with 14 bases between. The CDR3 loop spans 15 amino acids. The CDR3 sequence: CASSETGMAHQPQHF. The CDR3 nucleotides are TGTGCCAGCAGTGAGACAGGAATGGCACATCAGCCCCAGCATTTT.

This chain uses TRBV28 with TRBJ1-2; possible D gene TRBD1, 5 bases. In germline, CDR1 is MDHEN, CDR2 SYDVKM. This CDR3 region has 15 residues. The V end was cut by 5 bases, the J end by 2 bases, with 15 bases between. CDR3 nucleotide sequence: TGTGCCAGCAGTCAACCCGGGCAGGGAAACTATGGCTACACCTTC. It yields the protein CASSQPGQGNYGYTF.

V gene TRBV6-1 combines with J gene TRBJ2-4, with 7 bases lining up with TRBD1. Germline V gene sequence: CDR1 MNHNS, CDR2 SASEGT. V lost 4 bases and J lost 0; bases outside the gene matches: 0. The CDR3 covers 14 residues. The CDR3 loop is CASSGQGAKNIQYF. The CDR3 nucleotides read TGTGCCAGCAGTGGACAGGGAGCCAAAAACATTCAGTACTTC.